This paragraph reports one TCR beta chain. These data are taken from a study of technical replicates of blood from several donors. J gave up 0 bases and V 1 base, and 3 bases lay outside the gene matches. Germline assignment: CDR1 SEHNR and CDR2 FQNEAQ (reference sequence). This CDR3 has 16 amino acids. Produced via immunoSEQ multiplex PCR; TCRdb's table is partial and in-frame only. The table has 65,000 to 70,000 clones, 75% to 90% seen once. The chain is built from TRBV7-9 and TRBJ2-3, with 8 bases lining up with TRBD2. Sequenced sample: PBMCs. The clonotype was recovered from a human donor in good health. Some clones in this sample may be carry-over from other donors' samples. This chain's CDR3 is CASSLELAASTDTQYF. The CDR3 bases are TGTGCCAGCAGCTTAGAACTAGCGGCTAGCACAGATACGCAGTATTTT.